This T cell receptor beta chain was found in a study of T cells in Graves' hyperthyroidism and ophthalmopathy. TCR beta CDR3 regions were amplified from RNA transcripts. First-round RT-PCR with HTBI primers amplified the TCR CDR3 region. TCRdb analysed the multiplex PCR reads with MiXCR anew, one entry per CDR3 protein. The sample consists of some 270,000 distinct CDR3 sequences, roughly an eighth of them appearing once. Notes on the study in general: By a 13 V-J model, ophthalmopathy was set apart from stable hyperthyroidism.

V gave up 4 bases and J gave up 0 bases, with 9 bases separating them. The germline gives CDR1 LGHNA, CDR2 YNFKEQ. The CDR3 length is 14 residues. Details on this clonotype: The antigen remains unidentified.

This rearrangement joins TRBV4-2 to TRBJ2-5; D ambiguous. Input material: blood. This clonotype was sampled from a middle-aged woman with Graves' hyperthyroidism. The CDR3 DNA reads TGTGCCAGCAGCCCGCACGAGAACCAAGAGACCCAGTACTTC. Amino acid sequence: CASSPHENQETQYF.